The 12 T cell receptor beta chains below were found in one sample sequenced in a study of OX40 agonist ivuxolimab in advanced cancers. Sequenced by immunoSEQ multiplex PCR; TCRdb stores in-frame clones only, minus some. The repertoire holds approximately 61,000 clones, with approximately 80% as singletons. Sample: CD4+ or CD8+ T cells sorted from blood, taken in a trial of the OX40 agonist ivuxolimab. The receptors shown here come from an adult with an advanced solid tumor such as melanoma, head and neck, liver or kidney cancer.

CDR3 DNA: TGTGCCAGCAGCTTGGCTCCAGGGGAAAATGAAAAACTGTTTTTT. This encodes CASSLAPGENEKLFF. The chain is built from TRBV5-4 and TRBJ1-4, with TRBD1 as a possible D gene (6 bases). Trimming cost V 0 bases and J 5 bases, with 11 bases left between them. The CDR3 consists of 15 residues. Germline V CDR1 and CDR2: SGHNT, YYREEE (reference sequence).

The rearrangement joins TRBV4-1 to TRBJ2-4, with 10 bases lining up with TRBD2. The CDR3 spans 19 residues. V shed 0 bases, J shed 7 bases, and the junction held 15 bases outside the gene matches. CDR1 and CDR2 (germline): MGHRA, YSYEKL. The DNA for the CDR3 is TGCGCCAGCAGCCAAGATCCCGTGGGTACTAGCGGGGTGGGGAACATTCAGTACTTC. Its translation: CASSQDPVGTSGVGNIQYF.

Regarding this clone: The sample carries other DNA sequences with the same CDR3. The gene calls are TRBV15 and TRBJ1-1; D is perhaps TRBD1 (6 bases). Germline V gene lookup returns CDR1 LNHNV and CDR2 YYDKDF (reference sequence). Trimming removed 3 bases at V and 5 bases at J, with 13 bases between. The CDR3 sequence is 14 residues long. The CDR3 nucleotides read TGTGCCACCAGCAGGGGAGGGGGACTAACTGAAGCTTTCTTT. Translated: CATSRGGGLTEAFF.

This clone was found once. The genes are TRBV30 and TRBJ2-2; TRBD2 matches 10 bases. The length of the CDR3 is 16 residues. V was pared by 0 bases and J by 2 bases, with 3 bases of the junction left unmatched. The germline gives CDR1 GTSNPN, CDR2 SVGIG (reference sequence). This CDR3 is CAWSVLAGINTGELFF. The CDR3 DNA follows: TGTGCCTGGAGTGTACTAGCGGGGATAAACACCGGGGAGCTGTTTTTT.

The V and J genes are TRBV30 and TRBJ2-2; 9 bases line up with TRBD1. The CDR3 has 14 amino acids. Germline values: CDR1 GTSNPN, CDR2 SVGIG (reference sequence). V lost 5 bases, J lost 4 bases, and 5 bases stayed unmatched. The CDR3 DNA reads TGTGCCTGGGGGGGGACAGGGACCACCGGGGAGCTGTTTTTT. Amino acids: CAWGGTGTTGELFF.

V usage is TRBV10-3 and J usage is TRBJ2-2; 10 bases line up with TRBD1. Trimming at V came to 4 bases and at J to 3 bases, leaving 2 bases not matched to a gene. The CDR3 covers 15 residues. Germline-derived CDR1 and CDR2 are ENHRY and SYGVKD. The CDR3 protein is CAISADRGDTGELFF. In DNA form, the CDR3 reads TGTGCCATCAGTGCGGACAGGGGGGACACCGGGGAGCTGTTTTTT.

The CDR3 spells CASSLQKNYGYTF. Here the CDR3 DNA reads TGCGCCAGCAGCTTACAGAAAAACTATGGCTACACCTTC. The rearrangement uses TRBV5-1 and TRBJ1-2; D gene unclear. The CDR3 covers 13 residues. V was trimmed by 2 bases and J by 2 bases, leaving 7 bases between them. Germline CDR1 and CDR2: SGHRS and YFSETQ.

The chain joins TRBV29-1 to TRBJ1-2; TRBD1 matches 11 bases. The CDR3 consists of 12 residues. V lost 5 bases, J lost 6 bases, and 2 bases stayed unmatched. Germline values: CDR1 SQVTM, CDR2 ANQGSEA. The CDR3 DNA is TGCAGCGTTAGGGACAGGGGGGATGGCTACACCTTC. Translated: CSVRDRGDGYTF.

This chain connects TRBV5-5 to TRBJ2-7; 8 bases fit TRBD1. CDR1 is SGHKS and CDR2 is YYEKEE in the germline V gene (reference sequence). V lost 4 bases and J lost 7; bases outside the gene matches: 13. This CDR3 spans 15 amino acids. The chain's CDR3 is CASSLRSGGILEQYF. The CDR3 nucleotides read TGTGCCAGCAGCCTCCGGTCAGGGGGCATCTTAGAGCAGTACTTC.

The V gene is TRBV25-1, the J gene TRBJ2-3, with D perhaps being TRBD1 or TRBD2 (5 bases each). This CDR3 has 18 amino acids. Germline CDR1 is MGHDK and CDR2 is SYGVNS. The ends were cut back, 4 bases at V and 2 bases at J, with 22 bases in the middle. This chain's CDR3 is CASSVASGRRASTDTQYF. CDR3 DNA sequence: TGTGCCAGCAGTGTTGCCTCGGGACGTCGAGCATCCACAGATACGCAGTATTTT.

J is TRBJ1-1 and V is TRBV29-1, with a possible D match to TRBD1 (6 bases). The ends were cut back, 4 bases at V and 1 base at J, with 7 bases in the middle. The CDR3 sequence is 12 residues long. From germline, CDR1 is SQVTM and CDR2 ANQGSEA. The CDR3 region is CSVARGNTEAFF. In DNA form, the CDR3 reads TGCAGCGTTGCCAGGGGGAACACTGAAGCTTTCTTT.

V and J are TRBV7-9 and TRBJ2-5, with 9 bases that match TRBD1. The V segment lost 7 bases and the J segment 5 bases; nucleotides outside the gene matches: 8. CDR3 size: 14 residues. Per the germline V gene, CDR1 is SEHNR and CDR2 is FQNEAQ (reference sequence). CDR3 in DNA: TGTGCCAGCACCATGGGACAGGGATGGGAGACCCAGTACTTC. Translation gives CASTMGQGWETQYF.